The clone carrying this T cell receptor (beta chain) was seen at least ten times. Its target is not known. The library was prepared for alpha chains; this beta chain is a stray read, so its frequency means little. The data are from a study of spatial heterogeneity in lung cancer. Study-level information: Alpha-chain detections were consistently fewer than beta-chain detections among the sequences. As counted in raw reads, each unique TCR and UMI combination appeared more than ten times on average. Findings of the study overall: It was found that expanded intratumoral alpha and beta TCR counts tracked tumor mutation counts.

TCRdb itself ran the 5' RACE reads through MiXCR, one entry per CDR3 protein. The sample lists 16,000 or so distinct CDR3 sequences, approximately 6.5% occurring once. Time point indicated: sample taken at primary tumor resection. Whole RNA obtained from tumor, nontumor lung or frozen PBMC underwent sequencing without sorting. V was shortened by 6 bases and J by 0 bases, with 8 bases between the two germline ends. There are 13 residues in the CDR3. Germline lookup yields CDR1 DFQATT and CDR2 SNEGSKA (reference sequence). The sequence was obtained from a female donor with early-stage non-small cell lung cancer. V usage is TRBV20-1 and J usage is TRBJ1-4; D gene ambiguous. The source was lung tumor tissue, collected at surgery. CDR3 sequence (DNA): TGCAGTGCCCCGGAAACAACTAATGAAAAACTGTTTTTT. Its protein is CSAPETTNEKLFF.